The text below deals with one T cell receptor (beta chain). The antigen is undetermined. The record originates from a study of cytomegalovirus exposure and HLA in healthy donors. Study-level results: The study recorded about 150 TCR beta chains that were cytomegalovirus-associated. Later work found that TCR association rates differed between HLA loci; DRB1 had the most and HLA-C the fewest. Most CMV-associated TCR beta chains appeared HLA-restricted in a later analysis. Later genetic work tied a missense DCLRE1C variant to beta-chain V and J trimming.

Primers for the PCR totalled 60 Vbeta and 13 Jbeta. The protocol was immunoSEQ multiplex PCR, while the TCRdb copy is restricted to in-frame clones and leaves out a portion. The sample is made up of about 49,000 clones, and the top ten hold around an eighth of it. Sequenced material: PBMCs. This TCR came from a man aged 18 to 29 in good health and CMV-seropositive.

The CDR3 here is CASSEHRGPGELFF. The CDR3 DNA sequence: TGTGCCAGCAGCGAGCATAGGGGGCCCGGGGAGCTGTTTTTT. V and J are TRBV28 and TRBJ2-2, with 7 nucleotides matching TRBD1. The CDR3 extends over 14 amino acids. Germline CDR1 MDHEN, CDR2 SYDVKM. Trimming took 6 bases from V and 6 from J; bases not matched to a gene: 7.